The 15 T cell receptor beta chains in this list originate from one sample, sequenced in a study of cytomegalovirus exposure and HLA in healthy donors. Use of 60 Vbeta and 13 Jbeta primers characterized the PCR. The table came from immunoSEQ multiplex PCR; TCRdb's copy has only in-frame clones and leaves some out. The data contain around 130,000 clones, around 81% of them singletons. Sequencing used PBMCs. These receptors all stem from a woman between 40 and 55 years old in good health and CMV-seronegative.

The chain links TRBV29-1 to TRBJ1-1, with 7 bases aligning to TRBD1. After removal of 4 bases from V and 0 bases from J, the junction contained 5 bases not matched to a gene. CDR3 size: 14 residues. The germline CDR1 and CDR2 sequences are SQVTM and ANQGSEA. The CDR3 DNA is TGCAGCGTTGTGGTCAGGGGGGTGAACACTGAAGCTTTCTTT. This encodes CSVVVRGVNTEAFF.

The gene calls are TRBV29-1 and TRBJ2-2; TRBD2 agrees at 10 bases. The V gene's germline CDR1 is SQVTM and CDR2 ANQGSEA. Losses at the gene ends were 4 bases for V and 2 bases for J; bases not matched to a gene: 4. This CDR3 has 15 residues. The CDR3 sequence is CSVVLAGGNTGELFF. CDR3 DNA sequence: TGCAGCGTTGTTTTAGCGGGGGGCAACACCGGGGAGCTGTTTTTT.

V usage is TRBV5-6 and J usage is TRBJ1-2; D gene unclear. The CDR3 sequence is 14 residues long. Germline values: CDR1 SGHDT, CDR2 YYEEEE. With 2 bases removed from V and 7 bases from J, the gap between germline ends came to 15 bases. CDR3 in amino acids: CASSFVPRISGYTF. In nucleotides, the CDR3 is TGTGCCAGCAGCTTCGTGCCCAGGATCAGTGGCTACACCTTC.

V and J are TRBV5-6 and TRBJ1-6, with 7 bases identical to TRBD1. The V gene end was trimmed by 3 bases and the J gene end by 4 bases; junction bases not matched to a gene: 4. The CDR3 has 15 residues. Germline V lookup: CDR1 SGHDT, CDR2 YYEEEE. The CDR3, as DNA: TGTGCCAGCAGCTCCCTCAGGGGGTATAATTCACCCCTCCACTTT. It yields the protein CASSSLRGYNSPLHF.

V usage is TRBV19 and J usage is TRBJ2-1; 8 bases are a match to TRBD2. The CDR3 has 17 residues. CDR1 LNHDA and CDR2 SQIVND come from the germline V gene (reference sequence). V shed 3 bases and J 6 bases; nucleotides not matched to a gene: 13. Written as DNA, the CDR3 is TGTGCCAGTAGTATCTCGAGGGGAAGCGGGAGAGGCAATGAGCAGTTCTTC. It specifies CASSISRGSGRGNEQFF.

Here the CDR3 DNA reads TGTGCCAGCAGCAAGGGACAGGGAGGAGAAGGCTACACCTTC. It is translated as CASSKGQGGEGYTF. This chain uses TRBV14 with TRBJ1-2, with 9 nucleotides matching TRBD1. V shed 5 bases, J shed 8 bases, and the junction held 9 bases outside the gene matches. The CDR3 spans 14 residues. Germline CDR1 is SGHDN and CDR2 is FVKESK.

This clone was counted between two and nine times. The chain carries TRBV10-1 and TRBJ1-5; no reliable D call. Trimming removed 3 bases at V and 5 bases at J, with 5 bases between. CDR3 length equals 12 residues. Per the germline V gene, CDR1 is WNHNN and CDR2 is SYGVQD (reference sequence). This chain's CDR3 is CASSDNYQPQHF. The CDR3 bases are TGCGCCAGCAGTGATAACTATCAGCCCCAGCATTTT.

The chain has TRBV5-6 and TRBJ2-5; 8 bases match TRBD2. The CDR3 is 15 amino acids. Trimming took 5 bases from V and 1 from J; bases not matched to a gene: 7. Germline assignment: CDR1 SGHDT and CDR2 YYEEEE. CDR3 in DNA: TGTGCCAGCAGAAAAGCGGGGGAGCCCCAAGAGACCCAGTACTTC. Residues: CASRKAGEPQETQYF.

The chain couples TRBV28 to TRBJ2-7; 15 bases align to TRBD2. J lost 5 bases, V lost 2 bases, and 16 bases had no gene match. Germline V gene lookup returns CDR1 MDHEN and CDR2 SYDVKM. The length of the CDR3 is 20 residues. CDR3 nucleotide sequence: TGTGCCAGCAGTTTAGGGCTACCCGGACTAGCGGGAGGGCCGTCCCACGAGCAGTACTTC. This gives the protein CASSLGLPGLAGGPSHEQYF.

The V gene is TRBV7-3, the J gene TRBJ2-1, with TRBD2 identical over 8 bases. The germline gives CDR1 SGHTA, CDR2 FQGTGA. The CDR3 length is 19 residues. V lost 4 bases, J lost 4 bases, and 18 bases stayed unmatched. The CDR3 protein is CASSSLLSREGPHYNEQFF. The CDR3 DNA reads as TGTGCCAGCAGCTCGCTACTTTCACGGGAGGGCCCTCATTACAATGAGCAGTTCTTC.

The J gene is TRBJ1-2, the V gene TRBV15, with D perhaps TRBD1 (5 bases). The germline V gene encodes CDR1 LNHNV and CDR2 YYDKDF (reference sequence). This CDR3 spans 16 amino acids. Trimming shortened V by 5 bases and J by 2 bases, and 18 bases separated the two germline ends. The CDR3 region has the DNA TGTGCCACCAGCCGAGGCGGAGGGGCTGGAAACTATGGCTACACCTTC. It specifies CATSRGGGAGNYGYTF.

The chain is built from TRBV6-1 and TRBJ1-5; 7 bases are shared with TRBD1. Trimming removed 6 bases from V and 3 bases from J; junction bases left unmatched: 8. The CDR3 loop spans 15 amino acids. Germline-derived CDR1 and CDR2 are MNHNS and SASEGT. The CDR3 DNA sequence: TGTGCCAGCAGGAATTCGGGACAGATCAATCAGCCCCAGCATTTT. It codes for CASRNSGQINQPQHF.

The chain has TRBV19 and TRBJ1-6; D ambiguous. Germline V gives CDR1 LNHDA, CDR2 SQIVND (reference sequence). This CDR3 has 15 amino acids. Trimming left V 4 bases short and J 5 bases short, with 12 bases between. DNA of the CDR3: TGTGCCAGTAGTAGGAGCCCTCTCGATAATTCACCCCTCCACTTT. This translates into CASSRSPLDNSPLHF.

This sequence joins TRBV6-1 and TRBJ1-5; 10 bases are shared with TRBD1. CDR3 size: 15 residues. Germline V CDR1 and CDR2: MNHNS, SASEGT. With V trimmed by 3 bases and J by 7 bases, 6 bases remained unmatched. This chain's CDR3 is CASSDGGQGPQPQHF. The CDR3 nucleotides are TGTGCCAGCAGTGATGGGGGACAGGGGCCCCAGCCCCAGCATTTT.

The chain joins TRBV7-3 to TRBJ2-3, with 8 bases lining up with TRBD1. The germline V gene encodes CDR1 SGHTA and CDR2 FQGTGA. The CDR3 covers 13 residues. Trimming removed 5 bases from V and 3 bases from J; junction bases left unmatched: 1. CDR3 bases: TGTGCCAGCAGCCGACAGGGGACAGATACGCAGTATTTT. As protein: CASSRQGTDTQYF.